This TCR beta chain was identified in a study of T cells after yellow fever vaccination. The CDR3 sequence is 14 residues long. MiXCR was run by TCRdb on the 5' RACE reads, yielding one entry per CDR3 protein. Here the sample spans about 350,000 distinct CDR3 sequences, roughly 8.3% being singletons. About this clonotype: Its target is unknown.

Study-wide results and limits: Post-booster repertoires contained most primary-vaccination clones again (roughly 96% CD4, less than 90% CD8). Among all clonotypes, a small share was observed in both CD4 and CD8 compartments. Highly abundant clonotypes carried over from the bulk population could end up in FACS-sorted repertoires as contaminants.

The chain has TRBV21-1 and TRBJ1-2; TRBD1 is the table's D call and was not checked against the DNA. TRBV21-1 is a documented pseudogene. Source: PBMCs, taken about 49 days after the first yellow fever vaccination. The TCR was taken from a man between 18 and 29 years old who received the YFV17D yellow fever vaccine. CDR3 loop: CDTQLRGFNYGYTF. DNA for the CDR3: TGTGATACCCAACTTCGGGGGTTTAACTATGGCTACACCTTC.